This TCR beta chain was obtained from a study of blood T cell repertoires in COVID-19. Data came from immunoSEQ multiplex PCR; TCRdb stores just in-frame clones and leaves some out. The table includes about 360,000 clones, nearly 90% detected once. Germline lookup yields CDR1 SGHNT and CDR2 YENEEA. CDR3 length equals 16 residues. Trimming removed 5 bases from V and 2 bases from J, with 13 bases in between. The chain links TRBV11-3 to TRBJ2-6; D call uncertain. Sample: PBMCs or T cells enriched from blood (not recorded which). The TCR sequence derives from a woman between 40 and 55 years old with acute COVID-19. In DNA, the CDR3 is TGTGCCAGCAGCCATACCCCAGGTCCTGGGGCCAACGTCCTGACTTTC. The encoded protein is CASSHTPGPGANVLTF.